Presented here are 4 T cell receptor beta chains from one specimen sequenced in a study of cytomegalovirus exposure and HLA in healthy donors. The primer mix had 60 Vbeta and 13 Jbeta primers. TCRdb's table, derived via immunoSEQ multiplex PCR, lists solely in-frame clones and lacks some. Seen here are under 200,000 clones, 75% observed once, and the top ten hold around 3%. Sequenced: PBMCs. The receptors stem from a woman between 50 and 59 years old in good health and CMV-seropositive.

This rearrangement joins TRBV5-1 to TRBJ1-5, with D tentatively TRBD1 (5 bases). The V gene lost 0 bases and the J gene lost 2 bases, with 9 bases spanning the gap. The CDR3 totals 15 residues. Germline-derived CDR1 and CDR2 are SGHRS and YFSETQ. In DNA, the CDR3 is TGCGCCAGCAGCTTGGGGGCGGGGGGCAATCAGCCCCAGCATTTT. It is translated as CASSLGAGGNQPQHF.

The CDR3 reads CASTRKRGEKLFF. The CDR3 region has the DNA TGTGCCAGTACCCGCAAGCGGGGCGAAAAACTGTTTTTT. The chain joins TRBV7-9 to TRBJ1-4; the D gene is possibly TRBD1 (5 bases). This CDR3 is built from 13 residues. Looked up from germline, CDR1 is SEHNR and CDR2 is FQNEAQ (reference sequence). V was shortened by 9 bases and J by 8 bases, with 16 bases between the two germline ends. Drawing the rest from reference TRBV7-9 and TRBJ1-4, the complete variable domain is DTGVSQNPRHKITKRGQNVTFRCDPISEHNRLYWYRQTLGQGPEFLTYFQNEAQLEKSRLLSDRFSAERPKGSFSTLEIQRTEQGDSAMYLCASTRKRGEKLFFGSGTQLSVL.

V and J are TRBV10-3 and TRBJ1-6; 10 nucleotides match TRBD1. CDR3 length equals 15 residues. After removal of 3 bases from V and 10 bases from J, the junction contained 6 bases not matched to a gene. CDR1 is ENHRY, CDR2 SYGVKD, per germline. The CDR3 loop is CAISEAGTGVSPLHF. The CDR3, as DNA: TGTGCCATCAGTGAAGCCGGGACAGGGGTCTCACCCCTCCACTTT.

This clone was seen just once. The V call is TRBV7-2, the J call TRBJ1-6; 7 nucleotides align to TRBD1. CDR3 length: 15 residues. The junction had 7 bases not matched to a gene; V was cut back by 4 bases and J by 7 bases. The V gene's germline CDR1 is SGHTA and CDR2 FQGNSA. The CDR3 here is CASSSSGQFNSPLHF. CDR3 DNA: TGTGCCAGCAGCTCCTCGGGACAGTTCAATTCACCCCTCCACTTT.